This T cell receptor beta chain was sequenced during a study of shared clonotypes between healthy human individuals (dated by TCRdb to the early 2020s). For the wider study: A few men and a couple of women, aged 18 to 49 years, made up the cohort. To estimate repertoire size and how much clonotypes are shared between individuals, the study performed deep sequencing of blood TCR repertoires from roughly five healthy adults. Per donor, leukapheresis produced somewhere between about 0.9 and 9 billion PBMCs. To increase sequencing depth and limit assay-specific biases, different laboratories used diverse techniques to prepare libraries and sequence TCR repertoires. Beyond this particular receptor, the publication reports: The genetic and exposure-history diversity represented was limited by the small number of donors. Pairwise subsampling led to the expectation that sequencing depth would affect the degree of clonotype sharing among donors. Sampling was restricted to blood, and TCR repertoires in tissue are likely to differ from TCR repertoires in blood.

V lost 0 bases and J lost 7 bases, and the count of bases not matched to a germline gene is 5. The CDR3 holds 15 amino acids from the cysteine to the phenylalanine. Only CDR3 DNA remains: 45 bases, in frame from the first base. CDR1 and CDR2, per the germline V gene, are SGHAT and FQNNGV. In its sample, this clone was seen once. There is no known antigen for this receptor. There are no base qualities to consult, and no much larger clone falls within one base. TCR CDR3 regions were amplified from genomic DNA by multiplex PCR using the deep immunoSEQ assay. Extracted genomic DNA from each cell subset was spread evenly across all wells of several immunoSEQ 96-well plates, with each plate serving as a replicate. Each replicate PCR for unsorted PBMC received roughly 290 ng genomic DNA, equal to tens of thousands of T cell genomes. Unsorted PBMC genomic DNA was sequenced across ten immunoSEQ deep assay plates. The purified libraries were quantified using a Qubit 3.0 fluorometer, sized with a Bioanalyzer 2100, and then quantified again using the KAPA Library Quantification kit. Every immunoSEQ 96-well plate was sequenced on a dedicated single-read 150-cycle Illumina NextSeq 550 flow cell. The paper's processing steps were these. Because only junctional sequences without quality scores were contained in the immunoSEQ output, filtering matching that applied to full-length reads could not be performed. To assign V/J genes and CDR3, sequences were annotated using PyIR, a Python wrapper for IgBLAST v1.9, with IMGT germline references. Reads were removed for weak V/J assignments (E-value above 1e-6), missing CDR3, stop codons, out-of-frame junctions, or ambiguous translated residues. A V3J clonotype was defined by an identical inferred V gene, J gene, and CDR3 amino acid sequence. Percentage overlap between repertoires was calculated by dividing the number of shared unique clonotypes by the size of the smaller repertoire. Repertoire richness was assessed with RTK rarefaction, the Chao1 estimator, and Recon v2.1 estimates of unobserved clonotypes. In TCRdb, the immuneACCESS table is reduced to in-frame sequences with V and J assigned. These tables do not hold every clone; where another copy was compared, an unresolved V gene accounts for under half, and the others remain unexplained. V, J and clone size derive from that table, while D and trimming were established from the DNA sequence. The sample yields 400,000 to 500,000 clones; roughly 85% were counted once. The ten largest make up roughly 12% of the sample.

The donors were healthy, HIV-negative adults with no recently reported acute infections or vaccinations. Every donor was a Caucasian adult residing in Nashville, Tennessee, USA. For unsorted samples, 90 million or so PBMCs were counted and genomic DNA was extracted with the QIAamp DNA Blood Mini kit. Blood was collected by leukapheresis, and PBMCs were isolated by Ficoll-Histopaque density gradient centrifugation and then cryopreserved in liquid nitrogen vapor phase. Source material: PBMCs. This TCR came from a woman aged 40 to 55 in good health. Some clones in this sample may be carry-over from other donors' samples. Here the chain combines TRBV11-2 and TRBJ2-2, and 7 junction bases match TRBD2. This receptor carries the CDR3 CASSLDSGMVGELFF. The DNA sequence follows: TGTGCCAGCAGCTTAGACAGCGGGATGGTCGGGGAGCTGTTTTTT.